This TCR beta chain came from a study of T cell repertoires in cytomegalovirus infection. On the study more broadly: An indication of both CMV infection and matching HLA type came from public TCR beta signatures.

This clonotype was observed many times. Its antigen is not identified. CDR1 and CDR2 (germline): DFQATT, SNEGSKA (reference sequence). There are 15 residues in the CDR3. Trimming took off 1 base at V and 4 bases at J, with 14 bases between the two ends. TCRdb recomputed calls from the reads with MiXCR, one row per CDR3 protein. The table has roughly 68,000 distinct CDR3 sequences, around 21% seen once. Findings and caveats of the study: Predominance within the ex vivo response was attributable to HLA-C-restricted CMV-specific TCR beta clonotypes. Carriers of CMV plus the relevant HLA were identified by cumulative public TCR beta family frequency.

V and J are TRBV20-1 and TRBJ2-1; D unresolved. Source: CD8+ T cells from cultured PBMCs, taken from culture after CMV antigen stimulation. The receptor was derived from a human donor in good health (CMV status not recorded). Some clones in this sample may be carry-over from other donors' samples. CDR3 nucleotide sequence: TGCAGTGCTAGAGGAGCCAGGAATACTTACAATGAGCAGTTCTTC. Translating gives CSARGARNTYNEQFF.